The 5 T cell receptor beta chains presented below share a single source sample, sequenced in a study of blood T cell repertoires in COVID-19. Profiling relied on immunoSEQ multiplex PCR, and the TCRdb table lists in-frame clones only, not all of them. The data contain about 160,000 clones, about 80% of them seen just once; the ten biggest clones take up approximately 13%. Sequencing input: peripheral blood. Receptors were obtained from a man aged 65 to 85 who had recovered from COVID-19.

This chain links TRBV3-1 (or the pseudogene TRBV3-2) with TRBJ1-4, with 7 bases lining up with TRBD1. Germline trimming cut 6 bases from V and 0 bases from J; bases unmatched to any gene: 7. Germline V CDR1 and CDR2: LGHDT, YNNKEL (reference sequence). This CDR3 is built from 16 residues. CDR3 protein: CASSPIQGSTNEKLFF. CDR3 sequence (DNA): TGTGCCAGCAGTCCTATACAGGGGTCAACTAATGAAAAACTGTTTTTT.

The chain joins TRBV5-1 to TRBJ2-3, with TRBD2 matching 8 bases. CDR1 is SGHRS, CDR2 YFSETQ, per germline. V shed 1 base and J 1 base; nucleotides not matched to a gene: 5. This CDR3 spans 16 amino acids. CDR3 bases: TGCGCCAGCAGCTTGCGGTCGGGAGGGGGCACAGATACGCAGTATTTT. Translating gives CASSLRSGGGTDTQYF.

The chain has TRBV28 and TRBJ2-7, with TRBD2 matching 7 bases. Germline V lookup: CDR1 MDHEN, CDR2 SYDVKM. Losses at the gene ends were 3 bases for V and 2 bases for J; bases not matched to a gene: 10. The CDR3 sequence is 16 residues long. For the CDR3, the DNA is TGTGCCAGCAGTTTCCCGCGAGCGGGATTCCCCTACGAGCAGTACTTC. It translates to CASSFPRAGFPYEQYF.

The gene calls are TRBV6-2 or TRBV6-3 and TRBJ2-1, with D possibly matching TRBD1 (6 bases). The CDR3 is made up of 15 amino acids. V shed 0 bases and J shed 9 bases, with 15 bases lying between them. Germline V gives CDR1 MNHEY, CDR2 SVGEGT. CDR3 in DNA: TGTGCCAGCAGTTACTCCGGACAGAAAATGGGTGAGCAGTTCTTC. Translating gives CASSYSGQKMGEQFF.

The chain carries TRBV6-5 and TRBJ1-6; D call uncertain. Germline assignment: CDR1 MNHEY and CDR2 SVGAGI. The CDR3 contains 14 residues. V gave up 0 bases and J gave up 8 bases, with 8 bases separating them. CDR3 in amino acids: CASSYSGRDSPLHF. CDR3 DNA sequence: TGTGCCAGCAGTTACTCGGGGAGGGATTCACCCCTCCACTTT.